These T cell receptor beta chains were read from a single sample in a study of blood T cell repertoires in COVID-19. Assay used: immunoSEQ multiplex PCR; TCRdb lists only in-frame clones, some missing. Counted here are some 30,000 clones, roughly 85% occurring once; the ten biggest clones make up 6.6%. Specimen: peripheral blood. The receptors shown here come from a man between 60 and 75 years old with active COVID-19. Both conserved end residues are part of each CDR3. A D gene is named only where the DNA matches it firmly. Clone sizes are given selectively: once, few, many, or a class where the clone is expanded.

j_call: TRBJ2-7; clone_size: -; v_call: TRBV18; d_call: -; cdr3_nt: TGTGCCAGCTCACCACCTGAGACCTACGAGCAGTACTTC; cdr3_aa: CASSPPETYEQYF
j_call: TRBJ2-2; clone_size: -; v_call: TRBV9; d_call: -; cdr3_nt: TGTGCCAGCAGCGTAGGGTCGGGTGTGTTGGCCGGGGAGCTGTTTTTT; cdr3_aa: CASSVGSGVLAGELFF
j_call: TRBJ2-2; clone_size: -; v_call: TRBV29-1; d_call: -; cdr3_nt: TGCAGCGTTGCTCAGGGGCTTATCGGGGAGCTGTTTTTT; cdr3_aa: CSVAQGLIGELFF
j_call: TRBJ2-5; clone_size: once; v_call: TRBV7-2; d_call: TRBD2; cdr3_nt: TGTGCCAGCAGCTTAGCCCCTAGCGGGAGATCAGAGACCCAGTACTTC; cdr3_aa: CASSLAPSGRSETQYF
j_call: TRBJ2-3; clone_size: once; v_call: TRBV29-1; d_call: TRBD2; cdr3_nt: TGCAGCGTCCTGGCCGGGACTAGCGGGATAAACACAGATACGCAGTATTTT; cdr3_aa: CSVLAGTSGINTDTQYF
j_call: TRBJ2-5; clone_size: -; v_call: TRBV14; d_call: -; cdr3_nt: TGTGCCAGCAGCCGGCAGCAAGAGACCCAGTACTTC; cdr3_aa: CASSRQQETQYF
j_call: TRBJ1-5; clone_size: -; v_call: TRBV7-2; d_call: TRBD1; cdr3_nt: TGTGCCAGCAGCAACAGGGGAAAACAGCCCCAGCATTTT; cdr3_aa: CASSNRGKQPQHF
j_call: TRBJ2-7; clone_size: -; v_call: TRBV28; d_call: -; cdr3_nt: TGTGCCAGCAGTCTCCCCGGACGGGAACCCTACGAGCAGTACTTC; cdr3_aa: CASSLPGREPYEQYF
j_call: TRBJ2-1; clone_size: -; v_call: TRBV2; d_call: -; cdr3_nt: TGTGCCAGCAGTGCTTTAGGCGGAGCCAAGCTGTTTGAGCAGTTCTTC; cdr3_aa: CASSALGGAKLFEQFF
j_call: TRBJ1-1; clone_size: -; v_call: TRBV7-2; d_call: -; cdr3_nt: TGTGCCAGCAGCCTAGTCGGGGGGGTTGAAGCTTTCTTT; cdr3_aa: CASSLVGGVEAFF
j_call: TRBJ2-3; clone_size: -; v_call: TRBV6-6; d_call: TRBD2; cdr3_nt: TGTGCCAGCTCCCCCGGGGGAGGGCCAGATACGCAGTATTTT; cdr3_aa: CASSPGGGPDTQYF
j_call: TRBJ2-5; clone_size: -; v_call: TRBV6-6; d_call: -; cdr3_nt: TGTGCCAGCAGTTACTCCGGACAACAAGAGACCCAGTACTTC; cdr3_aa: CASSYSGQQETQYF
j_call: TRBJ2-7; clone_size: -; v_call: TRBV6-5; d_call: TRBD2; cdr3_nt: TGTGCCAGCAGTTCCAACCACGGGAGGTCCTCCGAGCAGTACTTC; cdr3_aa: CASSSNHGRSSEQYF
j_call: TRBJ2-7; clone_size: -; v_call: TRBV28; d_call: -; cdr3_nt: TGTGCCAGCAGAATGGCGGGTGAAAGCTCCTACGAGCAGTACTTC; cdr3_aa: CASRMAGESSYEQYF
j_call: TRBJ1-5; clone_size: -; v_call: TRBV27; d_call: -; cdr3_nt: TGTGCCAGCAGTTTAACTAAGTATAGCAATCAGCCCCAGCATTTT; cdr3_aa: CASSLTKYSNQPQHF
j_call: TRBJ2-1; clone_size: -; v_call: TRBV2; d_call: -; cdr3_nt: TGTGCCAGCTCGCCGGAGGCTGAGCAGTTCTTC; cdr3_aa: CASSPEAEQFF
j_call: TRBJ2-1; clone_size: -; v_call: TRBV7-9; d_call: TRBD2; cdr3_nt: TGTGCCAGCAGCTTCCAGACTAGCGGAGATGGGTACAATGAGCAGTTCTTC; cdr3_aa: CASSFQTSGDGYNEQFF
j_call: TRBJ2-5; clone_size: -; v_call: TRBV2; d_call: -; cdr3_nt: TGTGCCAGCAGTGGGGTCCGGGAAGAGACCCAGTACTTC; cdr3_aa: CASSGVREETQYF
j_call: TRBJ2-5; clone_size: -; v_call: TRBV12-5; d_call: -; cdr3_nt: TGTGCTAGTGGTTTGCGAACTAGTGAAGTCCTCCAAGAGACCCAGTACTTC; cdr3_aa: CASGLRTSEVLQETQYF
j_call: TRBJ1-2; clone_size: -; v_call: TRBV5-5; d_call: TRBD1; cdr3_nt: TGTGCCAGCAGCTTACAGGGGACAGCTAACTATGGCTACACCTTC; cdr3_aa: CASSLQGTANYGYTF
j_call: TRBJ2-7; clone_size: -; v_call: TRBV11-2; d_call: TRBD1; cdr3_nt: TGTGCCAGCAGCTTAGGGACAGGGGGTATCTACGAGCAGTACTTC; cdr3_aa: CASSLGTGGIYEQYF
j_call: TRBJ2-1; clone_size: once; v_call: TRBV28; d_call: TRBD2; cdr3_nt: TGTGCCAGCATCGCGGGGGGGGGCAGCAATGAGCAGTTCTTC; cdr3_aa: CASIAGGGSNEQFF
j_call: TRBJ1-1; clone_size: -; v_call: TRBV7-9; d_call: TRBD1; cdr3_nt: TGTGCCAGCAGCTTCGGGACAGTGAACACTGAAGCTTTCTTT; cdr3_aa: CASSFGTVNTEAFF
j_call: TRBJ2-1; clone_size: -; v_call: TRBV29-1; d_call: TRBD2; cdr3_nt: TGCAGCGAGCTCCCGCTAGCGGGAAGGAATGAGCAGTTCTTC; cdr3_aa: CSELPLAGRNEQFF
j_call: TRBJ2-1; clone_size: -; v_call: TRBV13; d_call: TRBD2; cdr3_nt: TGTGCCAGCAGCTTTCGGACTAGCGGGAGGGCCACGAATGAGCAGTTCTTC; cdr3_aa: CASSFRTSGRATNEQFF
j_call: TRBJ2-3; clone_size: -; v_call: TRBV6-5; d_call: -; cdr3_nt: TGTGCCAGCAGCCTGACACAAATTGCCACAGATACGCAGTATTTT; cdr3_aa: CASSLTQIATDTQYF